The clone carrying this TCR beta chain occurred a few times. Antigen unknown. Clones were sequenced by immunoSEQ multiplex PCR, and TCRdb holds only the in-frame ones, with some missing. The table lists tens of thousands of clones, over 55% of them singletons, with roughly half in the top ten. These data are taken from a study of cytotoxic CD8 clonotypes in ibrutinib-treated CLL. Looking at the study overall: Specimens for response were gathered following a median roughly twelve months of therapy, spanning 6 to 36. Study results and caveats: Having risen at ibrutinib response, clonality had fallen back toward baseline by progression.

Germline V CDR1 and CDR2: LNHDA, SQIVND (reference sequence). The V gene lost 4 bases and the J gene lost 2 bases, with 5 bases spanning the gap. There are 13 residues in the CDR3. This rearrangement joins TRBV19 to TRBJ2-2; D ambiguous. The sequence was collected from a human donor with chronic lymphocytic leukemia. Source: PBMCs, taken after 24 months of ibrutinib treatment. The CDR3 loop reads CASSNPNTGELFF. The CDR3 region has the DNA TGTGCCAGTAGTAACCCTAACACCGGGGAGCTGTTTTTT.